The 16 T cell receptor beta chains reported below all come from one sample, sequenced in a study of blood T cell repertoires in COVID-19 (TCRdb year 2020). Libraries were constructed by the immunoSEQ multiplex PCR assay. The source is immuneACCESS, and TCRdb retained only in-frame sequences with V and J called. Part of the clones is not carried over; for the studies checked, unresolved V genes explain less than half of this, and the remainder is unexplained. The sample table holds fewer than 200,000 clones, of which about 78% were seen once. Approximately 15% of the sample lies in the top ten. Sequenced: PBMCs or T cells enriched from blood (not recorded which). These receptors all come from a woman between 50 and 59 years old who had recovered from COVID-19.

CDR3 loop: CAISESISGLAIFGEQYF. The CDR3 region has the DNA TGTGCCATCAGTGAGTCTATTTCGGGACTAGCCATCTTCGGCGAGCAGTACTTC. The chain recombines TRBV10-3 with TRBJ2-7, with TRBD2 identical over 9 bases. Looked up from germline, CDR1 is ENHRY and CDR2 is SYGVKD. This CDR3 contains 18 residues. The J segment lost 6 bases and the V segment lost 0 bases, leaving 15 bases of the junction unmatched.

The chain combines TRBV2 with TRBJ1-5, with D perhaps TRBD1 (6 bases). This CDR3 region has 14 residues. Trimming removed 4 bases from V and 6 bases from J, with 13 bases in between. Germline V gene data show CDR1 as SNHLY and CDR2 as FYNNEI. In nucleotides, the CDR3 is TGTGCCAGCAGTGTTTTGGGGGCAGGTCAGCCCCAGCATTTT. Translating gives CASSVLGAGQPQHF.

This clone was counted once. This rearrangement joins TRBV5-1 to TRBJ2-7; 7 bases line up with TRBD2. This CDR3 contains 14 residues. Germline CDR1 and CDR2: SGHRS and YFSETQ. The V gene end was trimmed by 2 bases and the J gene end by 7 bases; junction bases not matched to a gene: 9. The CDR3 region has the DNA TGCGCCAGCAGCTTTGGCCCCCCGGGGGGAGAGCAGTACTTC. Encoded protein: CASSFGPPGGEQYF.

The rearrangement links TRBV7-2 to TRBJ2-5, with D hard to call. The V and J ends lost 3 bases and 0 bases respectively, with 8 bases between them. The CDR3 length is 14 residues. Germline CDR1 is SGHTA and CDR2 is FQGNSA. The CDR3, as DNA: TGTGCCAGCAGCTTTACAGTAGACCAAGAGACCCAGTACTTC. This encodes CASSFTVDQETQYF.

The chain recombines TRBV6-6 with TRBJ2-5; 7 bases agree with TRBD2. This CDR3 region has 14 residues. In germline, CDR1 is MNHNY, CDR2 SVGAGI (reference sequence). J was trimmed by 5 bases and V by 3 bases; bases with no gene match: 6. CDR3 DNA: TGTGCCAGCAGTTATTCGGGGGGTGGGGAGACCCAGTACTTC. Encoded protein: CASSYSGGGETQYF.

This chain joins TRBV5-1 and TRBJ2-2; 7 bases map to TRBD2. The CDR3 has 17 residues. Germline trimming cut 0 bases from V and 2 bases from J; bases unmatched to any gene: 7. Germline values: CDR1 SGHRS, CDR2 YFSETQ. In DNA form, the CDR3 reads TGCGCCAGCAGCTTGGTACGGGGGAGGGCCAACACCGGGGAGCTGTTTTTT. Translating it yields CASSLVRGRANTGELFF. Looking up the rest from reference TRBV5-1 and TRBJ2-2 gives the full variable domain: KAGVTQTPRYLIKTRGQQVTLSCSPISGHRSVSWYQQTPGQGLQFLFEYFSETQRNKGNFPGRFSGRQFSNSRSEMNVSTLELGDSALYLCASSLVRGRANTGELFFGEGSRLTVL.

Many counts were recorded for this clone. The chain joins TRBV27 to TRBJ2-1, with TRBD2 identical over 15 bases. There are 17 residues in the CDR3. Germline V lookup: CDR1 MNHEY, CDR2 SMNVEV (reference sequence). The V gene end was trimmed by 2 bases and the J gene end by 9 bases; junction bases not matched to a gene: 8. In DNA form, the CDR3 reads TGTGCCAGCAGTTTACCCCAGGGACTAGCGGGAGGAACTGAGCAGTTCTTC. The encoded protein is CASSLPQGLAGGTEQFF.

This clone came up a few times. CDR3 sequence (DNA): TGTGCCAGCAGTGCCGACTCGATCTCCTACAATGAGCAGTTCTTC. Its translation: CASSADSISYNEQFF. This chain joins TRBV27 and TRBJ2-1; no clear D gene. V was clipped by 5 bases and J by 0 bases, with 11 bases between them. Germline assignment: CDR1 MNHEY and CDR2 SMNVEV (reference sequence). The CDR3 is made up of 15 amino acids.

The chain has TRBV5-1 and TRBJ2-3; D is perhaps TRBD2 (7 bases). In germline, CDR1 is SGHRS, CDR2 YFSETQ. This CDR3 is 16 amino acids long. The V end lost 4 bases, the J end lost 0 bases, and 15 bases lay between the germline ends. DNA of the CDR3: TGCGCCAGCAGCCGCGGGGGCGGGATAAGCACAGATACGCAGTATTTT. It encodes CASSRGGGISTDTQYF.

The CDR3 protein is CAISAEGQGARGANVLTF. Written as DNA, the CDR3 is TGTGCCATCAGTGCCGAGGGACAGGGGGCGAGGGGGGCCAACGTCCTGACTTTC. The chain couples TRBV10-3 to TRBJ2-6, with 12 bases matching TRBD1. J lost 4 bases, V lost 4 bases, and 8 bases had no gene match. CDR3 length: 18 amino acids. Germline V gene sequence: CDR1 ENHRY, CDR2 SYGVKD.

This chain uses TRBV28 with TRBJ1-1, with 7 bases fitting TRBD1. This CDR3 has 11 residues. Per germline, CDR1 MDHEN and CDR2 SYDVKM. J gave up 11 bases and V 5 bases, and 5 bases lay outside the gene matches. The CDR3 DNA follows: TGTGCCAGCAGTAACAGGGGAATGGCTTTCTTT. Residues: CASSNRGMAFF.

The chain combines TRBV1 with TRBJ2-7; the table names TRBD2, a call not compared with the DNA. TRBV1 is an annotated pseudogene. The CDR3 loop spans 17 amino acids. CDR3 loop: CTSSCLGTSGTSYEQYF. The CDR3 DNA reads TGCACCAGCAGCTGCCTCGGGACTAGCGGGACTTCCTACGAGCAGTACTTC.

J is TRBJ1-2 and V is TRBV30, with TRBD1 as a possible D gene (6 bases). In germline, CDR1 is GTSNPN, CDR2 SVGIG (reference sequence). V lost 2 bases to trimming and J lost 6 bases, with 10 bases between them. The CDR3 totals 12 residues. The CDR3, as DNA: TGTGCCTGGAGTAGGACAGCCGATGGCTACACCTTC. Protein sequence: CAWSRTADGYTF.

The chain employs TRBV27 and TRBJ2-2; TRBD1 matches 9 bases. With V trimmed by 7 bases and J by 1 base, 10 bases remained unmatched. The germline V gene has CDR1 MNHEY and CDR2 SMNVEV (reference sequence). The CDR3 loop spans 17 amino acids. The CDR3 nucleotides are TGTGCCAGCAAACCGGGACAGGGCCTGGAGAACACCGGGGAGCTGTTTTTT. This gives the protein CASKPGQGLENTGELFF.

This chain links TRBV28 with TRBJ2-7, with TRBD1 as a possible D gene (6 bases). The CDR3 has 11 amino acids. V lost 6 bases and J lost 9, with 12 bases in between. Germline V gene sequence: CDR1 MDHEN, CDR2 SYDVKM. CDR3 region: CASRASTGQYF. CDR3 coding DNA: TGTGCCAGCAGAGCTTCGACAGGGCAGTACTTC. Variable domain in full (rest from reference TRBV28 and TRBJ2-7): DVKVTQSSRYLVKRTGEKVFLECVQDMDHENMFWYRQDPGLGLRLIYFSYDVKMKEKGDIPEGYSVSREKKERFSLILESASTNQTSMYLCASRASTGQYFGPGTRLTVT.

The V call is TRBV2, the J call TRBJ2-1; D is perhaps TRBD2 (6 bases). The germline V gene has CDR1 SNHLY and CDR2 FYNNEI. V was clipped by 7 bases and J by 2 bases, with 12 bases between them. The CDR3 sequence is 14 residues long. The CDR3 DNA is TGTGCCAGCATTGGTGGGGGGACCTACAATGAGCAGTTCTTC. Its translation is CASIGGGTYNEQFF.